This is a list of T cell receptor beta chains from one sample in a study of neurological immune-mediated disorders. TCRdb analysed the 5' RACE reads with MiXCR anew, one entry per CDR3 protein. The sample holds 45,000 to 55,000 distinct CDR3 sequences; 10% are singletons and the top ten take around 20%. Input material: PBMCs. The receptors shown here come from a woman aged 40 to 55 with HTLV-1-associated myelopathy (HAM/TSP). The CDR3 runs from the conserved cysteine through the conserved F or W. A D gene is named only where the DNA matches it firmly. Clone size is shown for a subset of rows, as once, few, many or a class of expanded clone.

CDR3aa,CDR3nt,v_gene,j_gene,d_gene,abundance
CASSFGGGMDTQYF,TGCGCCAGCAGCTTTGGAGGGGGTATGGATACGCAGTATTTT,TRBV5-1,TRBJ2-3,-,many
CASSSGQGRQPQHF,TGTGCCAGCAGTTCGGGACAGGGCCGGCAGCCCCAGCATTTT,TRBV12-3/TRBV12-4,TRBJ1-5,TRBD1,many
CASSYSRVYYGYTF,TGTGCCAGCAGTTACTCGAGAGTATACTATGGCTACACCTTC,TRBV6-6,TRBJ1-2,-,many
CSARDLAGGRYEQFF,TGCAGTGCTAGAGATCTGGCGGGGGGGCGGTATGAGCAGTTCTTC,TRBV20-1,TRBJ2-1,TRBD2,many
CASSELGLKGNYGYTF,TGTGCCAGCAGCGAACTTGGACTAAAGGGGAACTATGGCTACACCTTC,TRBV9,TRBJ1-2,-,many
CSVGPRDTQYF,TGCAGCGTTGGCCCGCGAGATACGCAGTATTTT,TRBV29-1,TRBJ2-3,-,many
CASSPDSLYEQYF,TGTGCCAGCAGTCCCGACAGCTTATACGAGCAGTACTTC,TRBV12-3/TRBV12-4,TRBJ2-7,-,many
CASSLTAGTNEKLFF,TGCGCCAGCAGCTTGACGGCAGGAACTAATGAAAAACTGTTTTTT,TRBV5-1,TRBJ1-4,-,many
CASSQTGGQPQHF,TGTGCCAGCAGCCAAACAGGGGGGCAGCCCCAGCATTTT,TRBV14,TRBJ1-5,TRBD1,-
CSARVGVSSGNTIYF,TGCAGTGCTAGAGTGGGGGTTTCCTCTGGAAACACCATATATTTT,TRBV20-1,TRBJ1-3,-,many
CASSVGSRASYEQYF,TGCGCCAGCAGCGTAGGATCGAGGGCCTCCTACGAGCAGTACTTC,TRBV5-1,TRBJ2-7,-,many
CSAVPGQGPNSPLHF,TGCAGTGCTGTACCGGGACAGGGACCTAATTCACCCCTCCACTTT,TRBV20-1,TRBJ1-6,TRBD1,many
CASSLGWYGTNYGYTF,TGTGCCAGCAGCTTAGGGTGGTATGGGACTAACTATGGCTACACCTTC,TRBV7-2,TRBJ1-2,-,-
CASSSSIGTVGGYTF,TGTGCCAGCAGTTCATCCATCGGGACAGTAGGAGGCTACACCTTC,TRBV6-5,TRBJ1-2,TRBD1,many
CASSLEPNEKLFF,TGCGCCAGCAGCTTGGAACCGAATGAAAAACTGTTTTTT,TRBV5-1,TRBJ1-4,-,many